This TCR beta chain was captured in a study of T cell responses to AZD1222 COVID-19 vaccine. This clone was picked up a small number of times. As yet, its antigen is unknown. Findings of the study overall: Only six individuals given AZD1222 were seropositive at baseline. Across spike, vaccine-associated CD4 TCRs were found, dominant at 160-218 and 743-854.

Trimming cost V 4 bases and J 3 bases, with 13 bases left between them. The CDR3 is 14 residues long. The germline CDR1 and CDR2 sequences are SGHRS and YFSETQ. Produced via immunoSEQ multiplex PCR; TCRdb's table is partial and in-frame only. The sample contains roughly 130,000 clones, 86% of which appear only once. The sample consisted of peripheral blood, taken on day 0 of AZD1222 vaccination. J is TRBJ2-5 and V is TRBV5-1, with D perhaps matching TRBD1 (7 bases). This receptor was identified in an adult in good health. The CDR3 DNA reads TGCGCCAGCAGCGCGGGACAGTTAAAAGAGACCCAGTACTTC. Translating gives CASSAGQLKETQYF. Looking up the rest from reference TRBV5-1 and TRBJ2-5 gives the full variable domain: KAGVTQTPRYLIKTRGQQVTLSCSPISGHRSVSWYQQTPGQGLQFLFEYFSETQRNKGNFPGRFSGRQFSNSRSEMNVSTLELGDSALYLCASSAGQLKETQYFGPGTRLLVL.